These T cell receptor beta chains were read from a single sample in a study of blood T cell repertoires in COVID-19. Data came from immunoSEQ multiplex PCR; TCRdb stores just in-frame clones and leaves some out. The table records some 54,000 clones, approximately 82% of them present only once. The source material was peripheral blood. These receptors were obtained from a man in his 70s with active COVID-19. CDR3s include the opening cysteine and the closing phenylalanine or tryptophan. D genes are given only for firm matches. Rows give clone size only sometimes, using once, few, many, or a class for an expanded clone.

D	V	size	J	DNA	CDR3
-	TRBV7-9	-	TRBJ1-1	TGTGCCAGCAGCTTGGGAGGGAGCACTGAAGCTTTCTTT	CASSLGGSTEAFF
TRBD1	TRBV5-6	-	TRBJ2-2	TGTGCCAGCAGCCCACCGGGACAGGGGATCACCGGGGAGCTGTTTTTT	CASSPPGQGITGELFF
-	TRBV7-2	-	TRBJ1-1	TGTGCCAGCAGCTTAGCAAGAGATAACACTGAAGCTTTCTTT	CASSLARDNTEAFF
TRBD1	TRBV19	once	TRBJ2-7	TGTGCCAGTAGTATAGAGAGGGGGCGAGAGTCGTACGAGCAGTACTTC	CASSIERGRESYEQYF
-	TRBV2	-	TRBJ1-3	TGTGCCAGCAGTCAAACAGGGTCAGGAAACACCATATATTTT	CASSQTGSGNTIYF
TRBD1	TRBV7-6	-	TRBJ2-7	TGTGCCAGCAGCTCCCCCGGGACAGGGGGCTACGAGCAGTACTTC	CASSSPGTGGYEQYF
-	TRBV28	-	TRBJ2-7	TGTGCCAGCAGTTTCCATCTCGCAGCCCTGGGAGCCTACGAGCAGTACTTC	CASSFHLAALGAYEQYF
TRBD1	TRBV10-3	-	TRBJ2-1	TGTGCCATCAAAGGCGGGACAGGGACCGTTTCCCACAATGAGCAGTTCTTC	CAIKGGTGTVSHNEQFF
TRBD1	TRBV5-8	-	TRBJ2-5	TGTGCCAGCAGCTCCAGGACAGGGCGGCCTGAGACCCAGTACTTC	CASSSRTGRPETQYF
-	TRBV6-6	-	TRBJ1-1	TGTGCCAGCAGTTACTCCAGGCTGAGTGAAGCTTTCTTT	CASSYSRLSEAFF
TRBD1	TRBV27	once	TRBJ1-1	TGTGCCAGCAGTTTTACGACAGGGGTGACTGAAGCTTTCTTT	CASSFTTGVTEAFF
-	TRBV24-1	-	TRBJ1-2	TGTGCCACCAGTGACCCTGCGGCAGACTATGGCTACACCTTC	CATSDPAADYGYTF
TRBD1	TRBV5-4	-	TRBJ2-6	TGTGCCAGCAGCCCGCCCTCCGGGACAGGCCTCTCTGGGGCCAACGTCCTGACTTTC	CASSPPSGTGLSGANVLTF
-	TRBV2	-	TRBJ2-1	TGTGCCAGCAGTGGGAGGGGGCATTACAATGAGCAGTTCTTC	CASSGRGHYNEQFF
TRBD1	TRBV15	-	TRBJ1-4	TGTGCCACCAGCGTTGGACAGGGGTCCGTGGGTGAAAAACTGTTTTTT	CATSVGQGSVGEKLFF
-	TRBV6-6	-	TRBJ1-5	TGTGCCAGCAAGGGGGGGAGGGCCAGCAATCAGCCCCAGCATTTT	CASKGGRASNQPQHF
-	TRBV5-1	-	TRBJ1-5	TGCGCCAGCAGCGACGTAGGGGGCAATCAGCCCCAGCATTTT	CASSDVGGNQPQHF
TRBD1	TRBV28	-	TRBJ2-7	TGTGCCAGCAGTTCTGGGGACAGGGTGTACGAGCAGTACTTC	CASSSGDRVYEQYF
TRBD1	TRBV27	-	TRBJ1-5	TGTGCCAGCAGTTTATCGACAGGGGCGGATCAGCCCCAGCATTTT	CASSLSTGADQPQHF
-	TRBV2	-	TRBJ1-3	TGTGCCAGCACCTCCGGGGGCTCTGGAAACACCATATATTTT	CASTSGGSGNTIYF
TRBD1	TRBV2	-	TRBJ1-2	TGTGCCAGCGGGGGCCAGGGGGTAAAGTGGAACTATGGCTACACCTTC	CASGGQGVKWNYGYTF
TRBD2	TRBV4-2	-	TRBJ2-3	TGTGCCAGCAGCCAAGACATAGCGGGGGGGCCGTGGGATACGCAGTATTTT	CASSQDIAGGPWDTQYF
-	TRBV5-5	-	TRBJ2-7	TGTGCCAGCAGCTTGTCAGCGTCTCGGGGCGAGCAGTACTTC	CASSLSASRGEQYF
-	TRBV24-1	-	TRBJ2-4	TGTGCCACCAGTGACCTCCGGCGGTCAGCGCTAGCCAAAAACATTCAGTACTTC	CATSDLRRSALAKNIQYF
-	TRBV18	-	TRBJ1-5	TGTGCCAGCTCACGGACAGTTGATCAGCCCCAGCATTTT	CASSRTVDQPQHF
TRBD1	TRBV4-2	-	TRBJ2-3	TGTGCCAGCAGCCCTAAACAGGGGGCTGAAGATACGCAGTATTTT	CASSPKQGAEDTQYF
-	TRBV19	-	TRBJ1-5	TGTGCCAGTAGTATTCGGGGGACGAATAGCAATCAGCCCCAGCATTTT	CASSIRGTNSNQPQHF
TRBD1	TRBV7-3	-	TRBJ1-2	TGTGCCAGCAGTGGTGAAAGGGACAGTCCCTATGTTGGCTACACCTTC	CASSGERDSPYVGYTF
TRBD1	TRBV18	-	TRBJ1-4	TGTGCCAGCTCCTTGGGACAGCTAAATGAAAAACTGTTTTTT	CASSLGQLNEKLFF
-	TRBV28	-	TRBJ2-3	TGTGCCAGCAGTTTTACTCTAACCGGGACACCGCTCCTAGATACGCAGTATTTT	CASSFTLTGTPLLDTQYF
-	TRBV6-5	-	TRBJ1-2	TGTGCCAGCAGCCGCAGGGCCGGAGCTAACTATGGCTACACCTTC	CASSRRAGANYGYTF
TRBD1	TRBV7-6	-	TRBJ2-2	TGTGCCAGCAGCCCTCGAACGGACAGGGCCGACACCGGGGAGCTGTTTTTT	CASSPRTDRADTGELFF
-	TRBV28	-	TRBJ1-2	TGTGCCAGCAGTTCGCCACAGAGTCTCAGTGGCTACACCTTC	CASSSPQSLSGYTF
-	TRBV6-5	-	TRBJ1-6	TGTGCCAGCATGGAGACCACCAATTCACCCCTCCACTTT	CASMETTNSPLHF
-	TRBV6-5	-	TRBJ1-6	TGTGCCAGCAGTTATCACGGGATTTTATCACCCCTCCACTTT	CASSYHGILSPLHF
-	TRBV5-1	-	TRBJ2-1	TGCGCCAGCAGCCTCAAGGTTGGGCTTGAGCAGTTCTTC	CASSLKVGLEQFF
-	TRBV7-2	-	TRBJ2-2	TGTGCCAGCAGCTTAGAGAGACTAGTCGGCGGGGAGCTGTTTTTT	CASSLERLVGGELFF
TRBD1	TRBV24-1	-	TRBJ1-2	TGTGCCACCAGTGACTTGGGACAGGGCTATGGCTACACCTTC	CATSDLGQGYGYTF
-	TRBV7-9	-	TRBJ1-1	TGTGCCAGCAGCTTACTCCCGAACACTGAAGCTTTCTTT	CASSLLPNTEAFF
-	TRBV7-8	-	TRBJ2-5	TGTGCCAGCAGGCCCGACTGGGAGACCCAGTACTTC	CASRPDWETQYF
TRBD1	TRBV24-1	-	TRBJ2-3	TGTGCCACCAGCGTACAGGGGGCCTCCACAGATACGCAGTATTTT	CATSVQGASTDTQYF
TRBD2	TRBV4-2	-	TRBJ2-5	TGTGCCAGCAGCCAAGGACTAGCGGGAGGAGAGACCCAGTACTTC	CASSQGLAGGETQYF
-	TRBV7-9	-	TRBJ1-2	TGTGCCAGCGTCCCGAGGGGCTACACCTTC	CASVPRGYTF
-	TRBV4-3	-	TRBJ2-1	TGCGCCAGCAGCCAAGCCCCGACTAACACGGGGAGTGAGCAGTTCTTC	CASSQAPTNTGSEQFF
-	TRBV7-8	few	TRBJ2-7	TGTGCCAGTTCTCCGACAGCCCCTGGGTACGAGCAGTACTTC	CASSPTAPGYEQYF
-	TRBV27	few	TRBJ2-7	TGTGCCAGCAGTTTAGGAACTAGCTTGTCCTACGAGCAGTACTTC	CASSLGTSLSYEQYF
-	TRBV7-3	-	TRBJ2-1	TGTGCCAGCAGCTTAAACGGCGGCGGTGAGCAGTTCTTC	CASSLNGGGEQFF
TRBD1	TRBV2	-	TRBJ2-2	TGTGCCAGCAGAATAACACAGGGGGCAACCGGGGAGCTGTTTTTT	CASRITQGATGELFF
TRBD1	TRBV5-1	once	TRBJ2-3	TGCGCCAGCAGGGTGGGACAGTACACAGATACGCAGTATTTT	CASRVGQYTDTQYF
-	TRBV7-8	-	TRBJ1-5	TGTGCCAGCAGCTTAGCTCTGGGAGCTAGCAATCAGCCCCAGCATTTT	CASSLALGASNQPQHF
-	TRBV28	-	TRBJ1-2	TGTGCCAGCAGTGCCCCACGGGGAGGGACCTATGGCTACACCTTC	CASSAPRGGTYGYTF
-	TRBV27	-	TRBJ2-1	TGTGCCAGCAGTTTCGGCCGCACGGGTTACAATGAGCAGTTCTTC	CASSFGRTGYNEQFF
TRBD1	TRBV30	-	TRBJ2-5	TGTGCCTGGGATGGGACAGGCTCTGTGACCCAGTACTTC	CAWDGTGSVTQYF
TRBD1	TRBV11-3	-	TRBJ2-3	TGTGCCAGCAGCCCGGGGACAGGGGGAGTAGATACGCAGTATTTT	CASSPGTGGVDTQYF
-	TRBV15	-	TRBJ2-1	TGTGCCACCAGCAGAGATAGGGGGTTTAATAATGAGCAGTTCTTC	CATSRDRGFNNEQFF
-	TRBV5-1	-	TRBJ2-3	TGCGCCAGCAGCTGGGGGACTGCGGGGGCCTCCTCGGATACGCAGTATTTT	CASSWGTAGASSDTQYF
-	TRBV6-6	-	TRBJ1-5	TGTGCCAGCAGAGGGACATTGGATCAGCCCCAGCATTTT	CASRGTLDQPQHF
TRBD1	TRBV6-1	-	TRBJ2-2	TGTGCCAGCAGTGACAGGGGGCGGCGAACCGGGGAGCTGTTTTTT	CASSDRGRRTGELFF